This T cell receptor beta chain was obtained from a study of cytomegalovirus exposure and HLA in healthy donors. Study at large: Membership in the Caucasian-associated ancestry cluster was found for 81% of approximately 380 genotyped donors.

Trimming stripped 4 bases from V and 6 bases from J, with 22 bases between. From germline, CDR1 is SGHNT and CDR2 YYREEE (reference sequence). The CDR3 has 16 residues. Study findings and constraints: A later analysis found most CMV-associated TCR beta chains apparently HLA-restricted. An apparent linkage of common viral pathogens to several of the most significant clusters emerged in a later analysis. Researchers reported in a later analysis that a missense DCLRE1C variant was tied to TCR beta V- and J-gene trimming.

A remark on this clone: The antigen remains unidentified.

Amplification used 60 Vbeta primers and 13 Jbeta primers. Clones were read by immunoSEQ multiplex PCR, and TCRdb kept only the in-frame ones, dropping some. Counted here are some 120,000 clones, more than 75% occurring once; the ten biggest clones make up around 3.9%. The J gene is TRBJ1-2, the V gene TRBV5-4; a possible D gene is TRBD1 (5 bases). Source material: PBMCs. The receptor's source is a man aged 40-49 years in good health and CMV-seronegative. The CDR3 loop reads CASSVGTPALLDGYTF. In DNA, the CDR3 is TGTGCCAGCAGCGTGGGGACTCCGGCGCTCCTTGATGGCTACACCTTC.